This TCR beta chain originates from a study of spatial heterogeneity in lung cancer. Looking at the study overall: Beta-chain sequences were consistently detected more often than alpha-chain sequences.

To note about this clonotype: Its antigen is unknown.

TCRdb re-called the 5' RACE reads with MiXCR, one entry per CDR3 protein. The table shows about 18,000 distinct CDR3 sequences, with about 7.5% occurring only once. Time point described: sample taken at primary tumor resection. Unsorted samples of tumor, nontumor lung or frozen PBMC had their whole RNA sequenced. Regarding the study as a whole: Intratumoral expanded alpha and beta TCR counts were found to track tumor mutation counts.

This CDR3 spans 12 amino acids. V lost 1 base, J lost 14 bases, and 12 bases lay in between. Germline CDR1 and CDR2: LGHDT and YNNKEL (reference sequence). The rearrangement joins TRBV3-1 to TRBJ2-4; tentative D call: TRBD1 (6 bases). The source material was lung tumor tissue, sampled at surgery. This receptor was identified in a male donor with early-stage non-small cell lung cancer. The CDR3 loop is CASSQGGRGEYF. CDR3 nucleotide sequence: TGTGCCAGCAGCCAAGGGGGCAGGGGAGAGTACTTC.